Listed below are T cell receptor beta chains from one sample, sequenced in a study of cytomegalovirus exposure and HLA in healthy donors. Clones were sequenced by immunoSEQ multiplex PCR, and TCRdb holds only the in-frame ones, with some missing. The sample comprises about 140,000 clones, about three quarters of which are singletons, and around 1.5% rests with the top ten. Source material: PBMCs. Receptor source: a female donor in good health and CMV-seronegative. Both conserved end residues are part of each CDR3. The order of the fields is J gene, D gene, clone size, V gene, CDR3 protein, CDR3 DNA. A D gene is named only where the DNA matches it firmly. Not every row has a clone size; where given, it reads once, few, many or a size class.

TRBJ2-1	-	-	TRBV7-9	CASSLVAVNNEQFF	TGTGCCAGCAGCTTAGTAGCCGTCAACAATGAGCAGTTCTTC
TRBJ2-5	-	-	TRBV18	CASSPRRGQETQYF	TGTGCCAGCTCACCTCGGAGAGGGCAAGAGACCCAGTACTTC
TRBJ2-3	TRBD1	-	TRBV28	CASEHTGEVTDTQYF	TGTGCCAGCGAACACACAGGGGAAGTCACAGATACGCAGTATTTT
TRBJ2-3	TRBD2	-	TRBV9	CASSVSGSTDTQYF	TGTGCCAGCAGCGTTAGCGGGAGCACAGATACGCAGTATTTT
TRBJ2-7	-	few	TRBV2	CASGEQQRGEQYF	TGTGCCAGCGGCGAGCAGCAGCGTGGCGAGCAGTACTTC
TRBJ1-1	TRBD1	-	TRBV5-8	CASSLGQGVGEAFF	TGTGCCAGCAGCTTGGGACAGGGGGTGGGTGAAGCTTTCTTT
TRBJ2-1	TRBD2	-	TRBV27	CASSSLSGRAAGDEQFF	TGTGCCAGCAGTTCCTTAAGCGGGAGGGCCGCTGGGGATGAGCAGTTCTTC
TRBJ1-4	-	-	TRBV6-1	CASSELVGVGGKLFF	TGTGCCAGCAGCGAGCTCGTCGGGGTGGGTGGAAAACTGTTTTTT
TRBJ1-3	-	-	TRBV19	CASSGGSSGNTIYF	TGTGCCAGTAGCGGGGGGTCGTCTGGAAACACCATATATTTT
TRBJ2-5	-	-	TRBV19	CASSMRRGGIQETQYF	TGTGCCAGTAGTATGAGGAGAGGTGGCATCCAAGAGACCCAGTACTTC
TRBJ1-2	-	-	TRBV5-1	CASSAGTSYGYTF	TGCGCCAGCAGCGCCGGGACATCTTATGGCTACACCTTC
TRBJ1-6	TRBD1	-	TRBV7-2	CASSSHRTGASPLHF	TGTGCCAGCAGCTCACACCGGACAGGGGCTTCACCCCTCCACTTT
TRBJ1-2	TRBD1	-	TRBV19	CASNNFGQDGGYGYTF	TGTGCCAGTAATAACTTCGGACAGGATGGAGGGTATGGCTACACCTTC
TRBJ2-5	TRBD2	-	TRBV28	CATGLAGPQETQYF	TGTGCCACCGGACTAGCGGGACCCCAAGAGACCCAGTACTTC
TRBJ2-7	TRBD1	once	TRBV9	CASSAGRQGGYEQYF	TGTGCCAGCAGCGCCGGAAGACAGGGGGGCTACGAGCAGTACTTC
TRBJ1-2	-	-	TRBV9	CASSVGGPPNYGYTF	TGTGCCAGCAGCGTAGGGGGGCCACCTAACTATGGCTACACCTTC
TRBJ1-2	-	-	TRBV27	CASSSPGQGLSYGYTF	TGTGCCAGCAGTTCCCCCGGGCAGGGACTGTCCTATGGCTACACCTTC
TRBJ1-1	-	-	TRBV19	CASSPTENTEAFF	TGTGCCAGTAGCCCGACAGAGAACACTGAAGCTTTCTTT
TRBJ2-4	-	-	TRBV29-1	CSVSDPKQPAKNIQYF	TGCAGCGTTAGCGACCCTAAACAACCAGCCAAAAACATTCAGTACTTC
TRBJ2-6	-	-	TRBV7-9	CASSLMIQGANVLTF	TGTGCCAGCAGCTTAATGATCCAGGGGGCCAACGTCCTGACTTTC
TRBJ2-5	TRBD2	once	TRBV19	CASSSSGRAEETQYF	TGTGCCAGCTCCTCTAGCGGGAGGGCCGAGGAGACCCAGTACTTC
TRBJ1-4	-	-	TRBV7-9	CASSRSGVFNEKLFF	TGTGCCAGCAGCCGGTCCGGGGTATTTAATGAAAAACTGTTTTTT
TRBJ1-4	-	once	TRBV6-1	CASSEAGGYEKLFF	TGTGCCAGCAGTGAAGCGGGAGGGTACGAAAAACTGTTTTTT
TRBJ2-5	TRBD2	-	TRBV28	CASRWRGGQETQYF	TGTGCCAGCAGGTGGCGGGGGGGGCAAGAGACCCAGTACTTC
TRBJ1-2	-	-	TRBV5-8	CASSLDFRGIDGYTF	TGTGCCAGCAGCTTGGATTTTAGGGGAATCGATGGCTACACCTTC
TRBJ2-5	-	-	TRBV10-1	CASSDYSQETQYF	TGCGCCAGCAGTGATTACAGCCAAGAGACCCAGTACTTC
TRBJ1-2	-	-	TRBV5-1	CASSFTTDPYGYTF	TGCGCCAGCAGCTTTACGACAGACCCCTATGGCTACACCTTC
TRBJ1-4	-	-	TRBV28	CASHTGLNEKLFF	TGTGCCAGCCACACAGGATTGAATGAAAAACTGTTTTTT
TRBJ2-1	-	-	TRBV28	CASSSPDNEQFF	TGTGCCAGCAGTTCGCCAGACAATGAGCAGTTCTTC
TRBJ1-1	TRBD1	-	TRBV29-1	CSAPPGQGFTEAFF	TGCAGCGCTCCGCCGGGACAGGGATTCACTGAAGCTTTCTTT
TRBJ2-3	-	-	TRBV7-6	CASSLAELSTDTQYF	TGTGCCAGCAGCTTAGCGGAGCTTTCGACAGATACGCAGTATTTT
TRBJ2-5	TRBD2	-	TRBV2	CASSEMTSGRWETQYF	TGTGCCAGCAGTGAAATGACTAGCGGGAGGTGGGAGACCCAGTACTTC
TRBJ2-5	TRBD1	once	TRBV5-1	CASSDNRGDGETQYF	TGCGCCAGCAGCGATAACAGGGGGGACGGAGAGACCCAGTACTTC
TRBJ1-2	-	few	TRBV7-6	CASSLARGNRVDYGYTF	TGTGCCAGCAGCTTAGCGCGGGGAAACCGGGTGGACTATGGCTACACCTTC
TRBJ2-7	-	-	TRBV14	CASSRDYEQYF	TGTGCCAGCAGCCGGGACTACGAGCAGTACTTC
TRBJ2-7	TRBD1	-	TRBV7-8	CASSLTRDSSSYEQYF	TGTGCCAGCAGCTTAACCCGGGACAGTAGCTCCTACGAGCAGTACTTC
TRBJ1-5	-	once	TRBV5-6	CASSLGAGNGQPQHF	TGTGCCAGCAGCTTGGGGGCAGGGAACGGTCAGCCCCAGCATTTT
TRBJ2-5	TRBD2	-	TRBV13	CASSPMTSGQETQYF	TGTGCCAGCAGCCCCATGACTAGCGGGCAAGAGACCCAGTACTTC
TRBJ2-2	TRBD2	-	TRBV29-1	CSVEETTREIGTGELFF	TGCAGCGTTGAAGAAACTACGCGGGAGATCGGCACCGGGGAGCTGTTTTTT
TRBJ1-5	-	-	TRBV28	CASSSPVLVLDQPQHF	TGTGCCAGCAGTTCCCCCGTTTTAGTTCTCGATCAGCCCCAGCATTTT
TRBJ1-5	TRBD1	few	TRBV6-1	CASSAINRGVDQPQHF	TGTGCCAGCAGTGCAATAAACAGGGGGGTAGATCAGCCCCAGCATTTT
TRBJ2-4	-	-	TRBV2	CASSEWEQRKLAKNIQYF	TGTGCCAGCAGTGAATGGGAACAGCGGAAACTAGCCAAAAACATTCAGTACTTC
TRBJ1-2	-	-	TRBV2	CASSEGQRAFGYTF	TGTGCCAGCAGTGAAGGGCAGAGGGCATTCGGCTACACCTTC
TRBJ2-5	-	-	TRBV5-1	CASSSPGGQTQYF	TGCGCCAGCAGCTCCCCCGGGGGGCAGACCCAGTACTTC
TRBJ1-2	-	-	TRBV5-1	CASSLGRGNYGYTF	TGCGCCAGCAGCTTGGGCAGGGGTAACTATGGCTACACCTTC
TRBJ1-3	-	few	TRBV4-1	CASSSVGNTIYF	TGCGCCAGCAGCTCGGTCGGAAACACCATATATTTT
TRBJ2-7	-	-	TRBV2	CASSIQGTPYEQYF	TGTGCCAGCAGCATACAGGGAACTCCCTACGAGCAGTACTTC
TRBJ1-4	TRBD1	-	TRBV11-2	CASRLTGGGEKLFF	TGTGCCAGCCGACTGACAGGGGGCGGGGAAAAACTGTTTTTT
TRBJ2-5	TRBD2	-	TRBV13	CASSLTGLDFWTSGDLQETQYF	TGTGCCAGCAGCCTAACGGGGCTGGACTTCTGGACTAGCGGGGATTTGCAAGAGACCCAGTACTTC
TRBJ1-1	TRBD1	-	TRBV27	CASRSTHSGGWAFF	TGTGCCAGCAGATCGACACATTCAGGGGGTTGGGCTTTCTTT
TRBJ1-1	-	-	TRBV6-6	CASSYRSRGGTEAFF	TGTGCCAGCAGTTACAGATCCCGGGGTGGAACTGAAGCTTTCTTT
TRBJ2-7	-	-	TRBV6-5	CASSPGGGSSYEQYF	TGTGCCAGCAGTCCGGGGGGCGGGAGCTCCTACGAGCAGTACTTC
TRBJ1-1	-	-	TRBV7-9	CASSLGAVGSTEAFF	TGTGCCAGCAGCTTAGGAGCTGTGGGGAGCACTGAAGCTTTCTTT
TRBJ2-2	TRBD1	-	TRBV6-5	CATERQGASGELFF	TGTGCCACAGAACGACAGGGGGCTAGCGGGGAGCTGTTTTTT
TRBJ1-1	-	-	TRBV7-2	CASSLGHANTEAFF	TGTGCCAGCAGCTTAGGACACGCGAACACTGAAGCTTTCTTT